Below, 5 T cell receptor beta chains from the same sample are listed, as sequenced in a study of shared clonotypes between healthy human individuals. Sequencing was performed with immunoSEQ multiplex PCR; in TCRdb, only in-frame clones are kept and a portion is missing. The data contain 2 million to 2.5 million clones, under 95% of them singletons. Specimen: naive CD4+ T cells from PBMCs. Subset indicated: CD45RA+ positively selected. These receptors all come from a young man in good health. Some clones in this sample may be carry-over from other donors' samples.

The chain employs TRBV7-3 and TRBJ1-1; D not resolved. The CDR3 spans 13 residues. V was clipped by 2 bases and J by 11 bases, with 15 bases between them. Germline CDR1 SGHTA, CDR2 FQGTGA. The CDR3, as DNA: TGTGCCAGCAGCTTATGGGTCACCGGAAGGGCTTTCTTT. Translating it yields CASSLWVTGRAFF.

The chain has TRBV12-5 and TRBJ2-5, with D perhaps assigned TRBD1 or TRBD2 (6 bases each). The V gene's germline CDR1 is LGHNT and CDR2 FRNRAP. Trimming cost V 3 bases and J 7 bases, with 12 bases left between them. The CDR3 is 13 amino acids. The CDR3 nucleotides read TGTGCTAGTGGTTTAGGGGGGACGAGGACCCAGTACTTC. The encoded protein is CASGLGGTRTQYF.

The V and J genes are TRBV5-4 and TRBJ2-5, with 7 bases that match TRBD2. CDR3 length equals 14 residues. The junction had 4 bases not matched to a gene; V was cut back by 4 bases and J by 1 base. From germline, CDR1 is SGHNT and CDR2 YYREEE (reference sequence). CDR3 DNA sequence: TGTGCCAGCAGCCACGGGGGGACCCAAGAGACCCAGTACTTC. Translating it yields CASSHGGTQETQYF.

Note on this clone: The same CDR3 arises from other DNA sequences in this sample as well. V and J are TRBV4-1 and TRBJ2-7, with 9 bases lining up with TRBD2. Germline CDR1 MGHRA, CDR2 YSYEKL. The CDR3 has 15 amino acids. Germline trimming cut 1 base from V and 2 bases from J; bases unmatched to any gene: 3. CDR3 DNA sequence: TGCGCCAGCAGCCAAGTAGTAGCGGGAGCCTACGAGCAGTACTTC. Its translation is CASSQVVAGAYEQYF.

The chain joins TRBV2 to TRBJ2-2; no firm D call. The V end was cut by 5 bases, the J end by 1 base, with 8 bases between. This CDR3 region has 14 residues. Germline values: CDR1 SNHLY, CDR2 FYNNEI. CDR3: CASSKHKNTGELFF. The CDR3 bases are TGTGCCAGCAGTAAACACAAGAACACCGGGGAGCTGTTTTTT.